A single sample is the source of the 32 T cell receptor beta chains below, sequenced in a study of shared clonotypes between healthy human individuals. Only in-frame clones appear in the TCRdb table, and some are missing; sequencing was by immunoSEQ multiplex PCR. The sample consists of more than 90,000 clones, roughly two thirds of them appearing once. The source material was memory CD8+ T cells sorted from blood. Subset meaning: CD45RO+ cells pooled with CCR7-negative TemRA cells. Receptors originate from a young man in good health.

The chain links TRBV11-2 to TRBJ2-1, with 9 bases identical to TRBD1. Losses at the gene ends were 6 bases for V and 9 bases for J; bases not matched to a gene: 24. CDR1 SGHAT and CDR2 FQNNGV come from the germline V gene. The CDR3 length is 19 residues. CDR3 amino acids: CASRGILGTGTGKVLEQFF. The DNA for the CDR3 is TGTGCCAGCAGGGGTATTTTGGGGACCGGGACAGGGAAGGTTCTTGAGCAGTTCTTC.

The chain joins TRBV5-1 to TRBJ2-5, with D unresolved. Germline V lookup: CDR1 SGHRS, CDR2 YFSETQ. V lost 0 bases and J 5 bases, leaving 8 bases between the germline ends. The CDR3 spans 13 residues. CDR3 sequence reads: CASSLAGVETQYF. The DNA of the CDR3 is TGCGCCAGCAGCTTGGCTGGGGTGGAGACCCAGTACTTC.

This CDR3 reads CASRSALSTGELFF. Written as DNA, the CDR3 is TGTGCCAGCAGATCCGCTTTAAGCACCGGGGAGCTGTTTTTT. The rearrangement joins TRBV7-9 to TRBJ2-2; D uncertain. Germline V gene lookup returns CDR1 SEHNR and CDR2 FQNEAQ (reference sequence). The CDR3 contains 14 residues. Between the trimmed V and J ends, which lost 6 bases and 4 bases, there was a span of 12 bases.

This rearrangement joins TRBV28 to TRBJ1-5; the match to TRBD1 covers 8 bases. V was clipped by 4 bases and J by 6 bases; unmatched bases: 5. This CDR3 is 14 amino acids long. Germline lookup yields CDR1 MDHEN and CDR2 SYDVKM. Here the CDR3 DNA reads TGTGCCAGCAGTTCTTCAGGGGGCAGTCAGCCCCAGCATTTT. Translated, it gives CASSSSGGSQPQHF. The full variable domain, rest sourced from reference TRBV28 and TRBJ1-5, is DVKVTQSSRYLVKRTGEKVFLECVQDMDHENMFWYRQDPGLGLRLIYFSYDVKMKEKGDIPEGYSVSREKKERFSLILESASTNQTSMYLCASSSSGGSQPQHFGDGTRLSIL.

The chain recombines TRBV5-1 with TRBJ2-7; 7 nucleotides align to TRBD1. This CDR3 is 12 amino acids long. Germline V gene lookup returns CDR1 SGHRS and CDR2 YFSETQ. J gave up 2 bases and V 5 bases, and 1 base lay outside the gene matches. The CDR3 protein is CASSTGAYEQYF. The CDR3 DNA is TGCGCCAGCAGTACAGGGGCCTACGAGCAGTACTTC.

This clone is medium-sized within its sample. This sequence joins TRBV27 and TRBJ2-7; TRBD2 matches 10 bases. CDR1 MNHEY and CDR2 SMNVEV come from the germline V gene (reference sequence). V shed 8 bases, J shed 4 bases, and the junction held 8 bases outside the gene matches. The CDR3 covers 14 residues. The CDR3 DNA is TGTGCCAGCGGAACTAGCGGGATGTCTTACGAGCAGTACTTC. It encodes CASGTSGMSYEQYF.

The chain recombines TRBV10-1 with TRBJ2-7; either TRBD1 or TRBD2 may fit D (6 bases each). CDR3 size: 16 residues. CDR1 WNHNN and CDR2 SYGVQD come from the germline V gene (reference sequence). V lost 0 bases, J lost 0 bases, and 12 bases lay in between. CDR3 bases: TGCGCCAGCAGTGAGTCCTGGAGGGGGGACTCCTACGAGCAGTACTTC. Translating it yields CASSESWRGDSYEQYF.

The chain combines TRBV28 with TRBJ2-7, with 7 bases that match TRBD1. V lost 6 bases to trimming and J lost 3 bases; unmatched junction nucleotides: 11. Per the germline V gene, CDR1 is MDHEN and CDR2 is SYDVKM. The length of the CDR3 is 15 residues. This chain's CDR3 is CASSAAGTALYEQYF. As DNA, the CDR3 is TGTGCCAGCAGCGCGGCCGGGACAGCTCTCTACGAGCAGTACTTC. Using reference TRBV28 and TRBJ2-7 for the parts outside the CDR3, the full variable domain is DVKVTQSSRYLVKRTGEKVFLECVQDMDHENMFWYRQDPGLGLRLIYFSYDVKMKEKGDIPEGYSVSREKKERFSLILESASTNQTSMYLCASSAAGTALYEQYFGPGTRLTVT.

The rearrangement joins TRBV5-8 to TRBJ1-5; D ambiguous. Looked up from germline, CDR1 is SGHTS and CDR2 is YDEGEE. V gave up 2 bases and J gave up 10 bases, with 16 bases separating them. This CDR3 is 14 amino acids long. The CDR3 DNA is TGTGCCAGCAGCTTTTCCCAGTCGGTCGGACCCCAGCATTTT. Protein: CASSFSQSVGPQHF. The full variable domain, completed using reference TRBV5-8 and TRBJ1-5, is EAGVTQSPTHLIKTRGQQATLRCSPISGHTSVYWYQQALGLGLQFLLWYDEGEERNRGNFPPRFSGRQFPNYSSELNVNALELEDSALYLCASSFSQSVGPQHFGDGTRLSIL.

V gene TRBV28 combines with J gene TRBJ1-5; D is undetermined. V was shortened by 8 bases and J by 2 bases, with 16 bases between the two germline ends. The CDR3 has 15 residues. CDR1 and CDR2 from the germline V gene are MDHEN and SYDVKM. CDR3 amino acids: CASCRGVSGNQPQHF. The CDR3 DNA follows: TGTGCCAGCTGTAGAGGAGTCAGCGGCAATCAGCCCCAGCATTTT.

The chain employs TRBV19 and TRBJ2-2; 12 bases agree with TRBD1. The CDR3 length is 15 residues. From germline, CDR1 is LNHDA and CDR2 SQIVND (reference sequence). Trimming removed 7 bases from V and 4 bases from J; junction bases left unmatched: 4. This CDR3 is CASKGTGGSTGELFF. The CDR3 nucleotides read TGTGCCAGTAAGGGGACAGGGGGCAGCACCGGGGAGCTGTTTTTT.

This clone was recorded once. The CDR3 coding sequence is TGTGCCAGCAGTGCCCGACTGGCCGGGGAGCTGTTTTTT. Its protein is CASSARLAGELFF. The V gene is TRBV2, the J gene TRBJ2-2, with no clear D. The germline V gene has CDR1 SNHLY and CDR2 FYNNEI. V gave up 4 bases and J gave up 6 bases, with 9 bases separating them. This CDR3 has 13 amino acids.

In DNA form, the CDR3 reads TGTGCCAGCAGCGGGACAGGGTACACTGAAGCTTTCTTT. Translation gives CASSGTGYTEAFF. This chain links TRBV27 with TRBJ1-1, with TRBD1 matching 9 bases. The CDR3 runs to 13 residues. The germline gives CDR1 MNHEY, CDR2 SMNVEV (reference sequence). The trim removed 6 bases at V and 3 bases at J, leaving 2 bases unmatched.

Note on this clone: Different DNA sequences within this sample yield the same CDR3. The chain links TRBV28 to TRBJ2-7, with unresolved D. There are 12 residues in the CDR3. Germline V CDR1 and CDR2: MDHEN, SYDVKM. V lost 3 bases to trimming and J lost 1 base, with 4 bases between them. The CDR3 DNA sequence: TGTGCCAGCAGTTTTATATCCTACGAGCAGTACTTC. Translation gives CASSFISYEQYF.

V is TRBV25-1 and J is TRBJ1-4; tentative D call: TRBD1 (5 bases). Deletions cut 7 bases from V and 4 bases from J, with 13 bases between. The CDR3 covers 14 residues. Germline V gene lookup returns CDR1 MGHDK and CDR2 SYGVNS. CDR3 protein: CASTPGDINEKLFF. CDR3 nucleotides: TGTGCCAGCACCCCGGGGGATATTAATGAAAAACTGTTTTTT. The variable domain in full, with the rest retrieved from reference TRBV25-1 and TRBJ1-4, is EADIYQTPRYLVIGTGKKITLECSQTMGHDKMYWYQQDPGMELHLIHYSYGVNSTEKGDLSSESTVSRIRTEHFPLTLESARPSHTSQYLCASTPGDINEKLFFGSGTQLSVL.

There are a few counts of this clone. The chain couples TRBV28 to TRBJ2-7; TRBD2 aligns across 7 bases. The CDR3 has 11 residues. The germline CDR1 and CDR2 sequences are MDHEN and SYDVKM. The CDR3 coding sequence is TGTTCGAGCGGGGCCTACTACGAGCAGTACTTC. This codes for CSSGAYYEQYF.

The CDR3 bases are TGTGCCAGCAGCCGATCAGGGGGAGAGACCCAGTACTTC. Amino acids: CASSRSGGETQYF. The chain links TRBV5-5 to TRBJ2-5, with TRBD1 identical over 7 bases. The CDR3 runs 13 residues. The germline gives CDR1 SGHKS, CDR2 YYEKEE (reference sequence). V shed 4 bases, J shed 4 bases, and the junction held 4 bases outside the gene matches. The whole variable domain, filled in from reference TRBV5-5 and TRBJ2-5, reads DAGVTQSPTHLIKTRGQQVTLRCSPISGHKSVSWYQQVLGQGPQFIFQYYEKEERGRGNFPDRFSARQFPNYSSELNVNALLLGDSALYLCASSRSGGETQYFGPGTRLLVL.

The rearrangement uses TRBV14 and TRBJ2-7; 9 bases are a match to TRBD1. This CDR3 has 15 residues. Germline values: CDR1 SGHDN, CDR2 FVKESK. Trimming removed 5 bases from V and 3 bases from J; junction bases left unmatched: 8. The CDR3 loop reads CASSLAGQGYYEQYF. As DNA, the CDR3 is TGTGCCAGCAGCTTAGCCGGACAGGGGTACTACGAGCAGTACTTC.

V gene TRBV2 combines with J gene TRBJ1-5; tentative D call: TRBD1 (6 bases). Germline V CDR1 and CDR2: SNHLY, FYNNEI. The CDR3 contains 14 residues. V gave up 5 bases and J gave up 7 bases, with 15 bases separating them. The CDR3 loop reads CASSRSDRDQPQHF. CDR3 in DNA: TGTGCCAGCAGTCGATCGGACAGAGACCAGCCCCAGCATTTT.

The rearrangement joins TRBV6-1 to TRBJ2-7; 9 bases are shared with TRBD1. Germline lookup yields CDR1 MNHNS and CDR2 SASEGT. The CDR3 extends over 15 amino acids. J lost 3 bases, V lost 1 base, and 4 bases had no gene match. The CDR3 spells CASSEGQGEFYEQYF. The CDR3, as DNA: TGTGCCAGCAGTGAAGGACAGGGGGAATTCTACGAGCAGTACTTC.

This clone was counted ten times or more. In nucleotides, the CDR3 is TGTGCCAGTAGTATCGGTGGCGGGGACACTGAAGCTTTCTTT. This translates into CASSIGGGDTEAFF. The J gene is TRBJ1-1, the V gene TRBV19; D is unclear. This CDR3 spans 14 amino acids. With 3 bases removed from V and 3 bases from J, the gap between germline ends came to 11 bases. Per germline, CDR1 LNHDA and CDR2 SQIVND (reference sequence).

The rearrangement joins TRBV18 to TRBJ2-7, with 7 bases aligning to TRBD1. The CDR3 runs 14 residues. V gave up 6 bases and J gave up 2 bases; unmatched junction bases: 7. Germline V gene data show CDR1 as KGHSH and CDR2 as LQKENI. For the CDR3, the DNA is TGTGCCAGCTCCTCAACAGGGGTTCCCTACGAGCAGTACTTC. Its protein product is CASSSTGVPYEQYF.

This clone was seen a few times. This chain joins TRBV2 and TRBJ2-7; weak D call: TRBD2 (5 bases). The CDR3 length is 14 residues. Between the trimmed V and J ends, which lost 1 base and 5 bases, there was a span of 12 bases. The germline V gene has CDR1 SNHLY and CDR2 FYNNEI. DNA of the CDR3: TGTGCCAGCAGTGAAGTCGGGAAGGCTAACGAGCAGTACTTC. This translates into CASSEVGKANEQYF.

The genes are TRBV2 and TRBJ2-4; D might be TRBD1 (6 bases). Looked up from germline, CDR1 is SNHLY and CDR2 is FYNNEI. CDR3 length equals 15 residues. The V end was cut by 7 bases, the J end by 0 bases, with 13 bases between. CDR3: CASTQGTIAKNIQYF. For the CDR3, the DNA is TGTGCCAGCACCCAGGGGACCATAGCCAAAAACATTCAGTACTTC. Full variable domain (rest looked up from reference TRBV2 and TRBJ2-4): EPEVTQTPSHQVTQMGQEVILRCVPISNHLYFYWYRQILGQKVEFLVSFYNNEISEKSEIFDDQFSVERPDGSNFTLKIRSTKLEDSAMYFCASTQGTIAKNIQYFGAGTRLSVL.

The chain links TRBV28 to TRBJ2-1, with 7 nucleotides matching TRBD2. CDR3 length: 19 amino acids. Germline CDR1 MDHEN, CDR2 SYDVKM. V trimming: 2 bases; J trimming: 2 bases; junction bases outside the gene matches: 15. CDR3 amino acids: CASSLVWRTSGTTYNEQFF. CDR3 DNA sequence: TGTGCCAGCAGTTTAGTCTGGCGGACGAGCGGGACTACCTACAATGAGCAGTTCTTC.

The table lists this clone with a few counts. The chain combines TRBV9 with TRBJ2-3; TRBD2 matches 14 bases. V lost 4 bases and J lost 3; bases outside the gene matches: 10. Germline CDR1 reads SGDLS; CDR2 reads YYNGEE. The CDR3 is 18 residues long. This CDR3 is CASSPRLAGGPHTDTQYF. The CDR3 DNA reads TGTGCCAGCAGCCCCCGACTAGCGGGAGGGCCTCATACAGATACGCAGTATTTT. Combining the CDR3 with reference TRBV9 and TRBJ2-3 gives the whole variable domain DSGVTQTPKHLITATGQRVTLRCSPRSGDLSVYWYQQSLDQGLQFLIQYYNGEERAKGNILERFSAQQFPDLHSELNLSSLELGDSALYFCASSPRLAGGPHTDTQYFGPGTRLTVL.

By sample fraction, this clone is medium-sized (0.01 to 0.1%). Other nucleotide sequences from this sample produce the same CDR3. The chain employs TRBV7-9 and TRBJ2-2; 7 bases are shared with TRBD1. Per germline, CDR1 SEHNR and CDR2 FQNEAQ (reference sequence). The CDR3 spans 17 residues. With V trimmed by 5 bases and J by 2 bases, 11 bases remained unmatched. The chain's CDR3 is CASSPSPGTDNTGELFF. CDR3 DNA: TGTGCCAGCAGCCCCTCCCCCGGGACAGACAACACCGGGGAGCTGTTTTTT.

The chain uses TRBV5-1 and TRBJ2-7; unclear D gene. This CDR3 comprises 13 residues. Germline CDR1 SGHRS, CDR2 YFSETQ. V lost 1 base and J 6 bases, leaving 11 bases between the germline ends. The CDR3 bases are TGCGCCAGCAGCTTGCAGGAATACGGCGAGCAGTACTTC. The encoded protein is CASSLQEYGEQYF.

The rearrangement links TRBV7-9 to TRBJ2-7; TRBD2 might be the D (6 bases). Trimming took 1 base from V and 5 from J, leaving 12 bases between them. From germline, CDR1 is SEHNR and CDR2 FQNEAQ (reference sequence). The CDR3 has 14 amino acids. CDR3 in amino acids: CASSLGRGKDEQYF. The CDR3 DNA reads TGTGCCAGCAGCTTAGGGAGGGGTAAGGACGAGCAGTACTTC.

A note on this clone: Other DNA variants within this sample encode the same CDR3. This chain connects TRBV28 to TRBJ1-1; 7 bases are a match to TRBD1. CDR1 MDHEN and CDR2 SYDVKM come from the germline V gene. The CDR3 covers 13 residues. J gave up 5 bases and V 11 bases, and 11 bases lay outside the gene matches. CDR3 region: CASSTGAGTEAFF. For the CDR3, the DNA is TGTGCCTCTTCAACAGGGGCTGGGACTGAAGCTTTCTTT.

This sequence joins TRBV7-9 and TRBJ2-4; 7 bases line up with TRBD2. Germline CDR1 SEHNR, CDR2 FQNEAQ (reference sequence). The CDR3 totals 16 residues. J was trimmed by 3 bases and V by 5 bases; bases with no gene match: 10. The CDR3 region has the DNA TGTGCCAGCAGCCCCCCCTCCGGGGGGATCAAAAACATTCAGTACTTC. Its translation is CASSPPSGGIKNIQYF.

V is TRBV7-3 and J is TRBJ2-5; D might be TRBD2 (7 bases). The tail of the sequence fits TRBJ2-7 better, so the J call may be wrong. The CDR3 contains 15 residues. In germline, CDR1 is SGHTA, CDR2 FQGTGA. The CDR3 DNA is TGTGCCAGCAGCCCCTGGGGGGGGCAAAACTACGAGCAGTACTTC. Amino acids: CASSPWGGQNYEQYF.